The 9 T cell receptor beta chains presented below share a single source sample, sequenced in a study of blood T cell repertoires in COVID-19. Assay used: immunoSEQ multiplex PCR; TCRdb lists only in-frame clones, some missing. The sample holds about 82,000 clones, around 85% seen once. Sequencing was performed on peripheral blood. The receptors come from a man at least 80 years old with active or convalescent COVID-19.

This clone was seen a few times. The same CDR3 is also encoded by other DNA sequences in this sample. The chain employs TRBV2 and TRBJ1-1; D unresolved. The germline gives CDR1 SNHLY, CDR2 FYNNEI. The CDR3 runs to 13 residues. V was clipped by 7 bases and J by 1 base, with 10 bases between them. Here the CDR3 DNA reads TGTGCCAGCATCCCCGACACGAACACTGAAGCTTTCTTT. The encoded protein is CASIPDTNTEAFF. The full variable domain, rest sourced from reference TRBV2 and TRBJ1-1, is EPEVTQTPSHQVTQMGQEVILRCVPISNHLYFYWYRQILGQKVEFLVSFYNNEISEKSEIFDDQFSVERPDGSNFTLKIRSTKLEDSAMYFCASIPDTNTEAFFGQGTRLTVV.

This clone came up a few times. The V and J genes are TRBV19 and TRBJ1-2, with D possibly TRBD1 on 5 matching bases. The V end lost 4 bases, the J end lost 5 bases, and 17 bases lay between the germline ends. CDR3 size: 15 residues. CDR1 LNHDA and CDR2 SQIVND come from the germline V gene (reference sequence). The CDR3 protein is CASSTAQGGFYGYTF. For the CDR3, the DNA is TGTGCCAGTAGTACCGCGCAGGGAGGATTTTATGGCTACACCTTC.

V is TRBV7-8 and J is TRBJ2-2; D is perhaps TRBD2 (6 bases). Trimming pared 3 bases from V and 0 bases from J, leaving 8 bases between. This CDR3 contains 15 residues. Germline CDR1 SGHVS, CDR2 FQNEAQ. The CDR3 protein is CASSFLASNTGELFF. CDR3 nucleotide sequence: TGTGCCAGCAGCTTTCTAGCGTCGAACACCGGGGAGCTGTTTTTT.

The CDR3 spells CASSPGSHYGYTF. The DNA of the CDR3 is TGTGCCAGCAGCCCGGGATCCCACTATGGCTACACCTTC. The J gene is TRBJ1-2, the V gene TRBV3-1 (or the pseudogene TRBV3-2); no firm D call. Germline V gene lookup returns CDR1 LGHDT and CDR2 YNNKEL (reference sequence). V was cut by 4 bases and J by 3 bases, with 9 bases left in between. The CDR3 sequence is 13 residues long.

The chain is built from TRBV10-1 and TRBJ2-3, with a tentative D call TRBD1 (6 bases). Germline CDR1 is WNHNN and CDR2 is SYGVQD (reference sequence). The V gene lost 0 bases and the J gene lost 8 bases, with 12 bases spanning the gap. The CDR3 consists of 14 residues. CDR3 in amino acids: CASSESGTWGTQYF. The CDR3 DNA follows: TGCGCCAGCAGTGAGTCAGGGACATGGGGTACGCAGTATTTT.

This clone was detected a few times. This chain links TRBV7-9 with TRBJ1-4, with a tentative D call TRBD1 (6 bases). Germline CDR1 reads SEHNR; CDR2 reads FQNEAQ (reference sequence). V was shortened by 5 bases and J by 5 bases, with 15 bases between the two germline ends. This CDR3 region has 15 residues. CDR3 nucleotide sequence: TGTGCCAGCAGCCTCCCGACAGGCCCCAATGAAAAACTGTTTTTT. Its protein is CASSLPTGPNEKLFF.

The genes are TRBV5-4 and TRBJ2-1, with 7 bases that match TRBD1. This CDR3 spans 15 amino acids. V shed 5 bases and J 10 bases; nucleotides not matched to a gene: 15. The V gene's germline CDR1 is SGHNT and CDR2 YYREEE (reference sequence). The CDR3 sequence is CASRKETGPPSEQFF. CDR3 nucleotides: TGTGCCAGCAGGAAAGAGACAGGGCCACCATCCGAGCAGTTCTTC.

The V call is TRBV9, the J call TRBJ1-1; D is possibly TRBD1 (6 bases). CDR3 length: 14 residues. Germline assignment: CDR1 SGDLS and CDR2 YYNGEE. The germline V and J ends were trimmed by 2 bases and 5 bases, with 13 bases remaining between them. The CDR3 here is CASSVRGDETEAFF. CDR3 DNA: TGTGCCAGCAGCGTCAGGGGAGATGAGACTGAAGCTTTCTTT.

CDR3 residues: CASSIGSDSPLHF. The CDR3 DNA is TGTGCCAGTAGTATCGGGTCGGATTCACCCCTCCACTTT. The J gene is TRBJ1-6, the V gene TRBV19, with unresolved D. The V end was cut by 3 bases, the J end by 8 bases, with 8 bases between. CDR1 LNHDA and CDR2 SQIVND come from the germline V gene (reference sequence). This CDR3 has 13 amino acids.